Shown below are 7 T cell receptor beta chains from a single sample sequenced in a study of OX40 agonist ivuxolimab in advanced cancers. Only in-frame clones appear in the TCRdb table, and some are missing; sequencing was by immunoSEQ multiplex PCR. This sample has almost 70,000 clones, with about 88% found just once. This specimen consisted of CD4+ or CD8+ T cells sorted from blood, obtained in a trial of the OX40 agonist ivuxolimab. Receptors originate from an adult with an advanced solid tumor such as melanoma, head and neck, liver or kidney cancer.

The rearrangement links TRBV7-9 to TRBJ2-7; 9 bases align to TRBD1. With 5 bases clipped from V and 5 bases from J, the junction kept 7 bases outside the gene matches. The germline CDR1 and CDR2 sequences are SEHNR and FQNEAQ (reference sequence). The CDR3 length is 14 residues. The CDR3 spells CASSEGQGSDEQYF. The DNA for the CDR3 is TGTGCCAGCAGCGAGGGACAGGGATCCGACGAGCAGTACTTC. Full variable domain (missing parts from reference TRBV7-9 and TRBJ2-7): DTGVSQNPRHKITKRGQNVTFRCDPISEHNRLYWYRQTLGQGPEFLTYFQNEAQLEKSRLLSDRFSAERPKGSFSTLEIQRTEQGDSAMYLCASSEGQGSDEQYFGPGTRLTVT.

V gene TRBV5-1 combines with J gene TRBJ1-3; D not certain. CDR3 size: 14 residues. With 0 bases removed from V and 4 bases from J, the gap between germline ends came to 8 bases. Germline V CDR1 and CDR2: SGHRS, YFSETQ. The CDR3 region has the DNA TGCGCCAGCAGCTTGGAGTCAGGAGGAAACACCATATATTTT. This sequence encodes CASSLESGGNTIYF.

V usage is TRBV19 and J usage is TRBJ2-4; D is undetermined. The CDR3 runs to 14 residues. The germline V gene has CDR1 LNHDA and CDR2 SQIVND (reference sequence). The V end was cut by 1 base, the J end by 5 bases, with 9 bases between. The DNA of the CDR3 is TGTGCCAGTAGTATAGGACAAACCCAAAACATTCAGTACTTC. It translates to CASSIGQTQNIQYF. Using reference TRBV19 and TRBJ2-4 for the parts outside the CDR3, the full variable domain is DGGITQSPKYLFRKEGQNVTLSCEQNLNHDAMYWYRQDPGQGLRLIYYSQIVNDFQKGDIAEGYSVSREKKESFPLTVTSAQKNPTAFYLCASSIGQTQNIQYFGAGTRLSVL.

This clone is a singleton in its sample. The chain uses TRBV7-9 and TRBJ2-4; D is undetermined. From germline, CDR1 is SEHNR and CDR2 FQNEAQ (reference sequence). V lost 1 base, J lost 0 bases, and 7 bases lay in between. The CDR3 is made up of 15 amino acids. In DNA form, the CDR3 reads TGTGCCAGCAGCTTAGGTTCTATAGCCAAAAACATTCAGTACTTC. It is translated as CASSLGSIAKNIQYF.

The J gene is TRBJ1-1, the V gene TRBV5-1, with D possibly being TRBD1 (6 bases). Trimming took off 4 bases at V and 3 bases at J, with 13 bases between the two ends. Germline assignment: CDR1 SGHRS and CDR2 YFSETQ. The CDR3 totals 14 residues. CDR3 protein: CASSLQGRDTEAFF. Written as DNA, the CDR3 is TGCGCCAGCAGCCTACAGGGTAGGGACACTGAAGCTTTCTTT. The full variable domain, in which reference TRBV5-1 and TRBJ1-1 provide the parts outside the CDR3, is KAGVTQTPRYLIKTRGQQVTLSCSPISGHRSVSWYQQTPGQGLQFLFEYFSETQRNKGNFPGRFSGRQFSNSRSEMNVSTLELGDSALYLCASSLQGRDTEAFFGQGTRLTVV.

This chain uses TRBV11-2 with TRBJ2-1; possible D gene TRBD2, 6 bases. Germline values: CDR1 SGHAT, CDR2 FQNNGV. The CDR3 spans 16 residues. Trimming removed 5 bases from V and 0 bases from J, with 14 bases in between. CDR3 sequence reads: CASSRSGLSSYNEQFF. The DNA for the CDR3 is TGTGCCAGCAGCCGTAGCGGCCTTAGCTCCTACAATGAGCAGTTCTTC.

This CDR3 is CASSVTGGRETQYF. In DNA form, the CDR3 reads TGTGCCAGCAGCGTAACGGGGGGCCGGGAGACCCAGTACTTC. The chain carries TRBV28 and TRBJ2-5, with a tentative D call TRBD2 (7 bases). V was trimmed by 6 bases and J by 5 bases, leaving 16 bases between them. Germline loops: CDR1 MDHEN, CDR2 SYDVKM. CDR3 length: 14 residues.